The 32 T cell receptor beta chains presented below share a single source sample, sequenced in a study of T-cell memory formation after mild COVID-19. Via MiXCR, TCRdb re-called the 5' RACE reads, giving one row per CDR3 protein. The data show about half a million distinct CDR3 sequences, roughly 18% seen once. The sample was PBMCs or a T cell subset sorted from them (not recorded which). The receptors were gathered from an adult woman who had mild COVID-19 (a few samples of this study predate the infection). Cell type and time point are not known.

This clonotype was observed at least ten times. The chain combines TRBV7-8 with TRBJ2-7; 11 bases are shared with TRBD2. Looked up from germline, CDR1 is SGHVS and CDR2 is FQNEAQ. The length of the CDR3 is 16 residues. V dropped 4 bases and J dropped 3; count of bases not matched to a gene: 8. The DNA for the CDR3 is TGTGCCAGCAGCTCCCGACGACTAGCGGGACTCTACGAGCAGTACTTC. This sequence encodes CASSSRRLAGLYEQYF. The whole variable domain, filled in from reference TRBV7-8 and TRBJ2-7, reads GAGVSQSPRYKVAKRGQDVALRCDPISGHVSLFWYQQALGQGPEFLTYFQNEAQLDKSGLPSDRFFAERPEGSVSTLKIQRTQQEDSAVYLCASSSRRLAGLYEQYFGPGTRLTVT.

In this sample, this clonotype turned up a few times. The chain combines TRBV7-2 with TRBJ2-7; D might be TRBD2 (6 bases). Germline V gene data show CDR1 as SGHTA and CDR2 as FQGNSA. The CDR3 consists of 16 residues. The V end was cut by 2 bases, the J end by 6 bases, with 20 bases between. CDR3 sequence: CASSLRPGRGGIEQYF. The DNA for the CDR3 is TGTGCCAGCAGCTTACGGCCGGGACGGGGCGGGATCGAGCAGTACTTC.

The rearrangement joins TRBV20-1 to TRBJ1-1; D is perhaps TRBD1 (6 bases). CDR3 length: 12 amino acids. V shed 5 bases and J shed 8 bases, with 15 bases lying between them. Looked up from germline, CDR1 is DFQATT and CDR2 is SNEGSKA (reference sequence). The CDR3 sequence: CSARAHREEAFF. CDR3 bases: TGCAGTGCTCGGGCCCACAGGGAAGAAGCTTTCTTT.

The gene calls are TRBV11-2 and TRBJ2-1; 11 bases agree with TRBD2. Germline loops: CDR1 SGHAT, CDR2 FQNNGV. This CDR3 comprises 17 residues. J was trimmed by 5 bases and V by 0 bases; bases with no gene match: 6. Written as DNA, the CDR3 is TGTGCCAGCAGCTTAGAAATACTAGCGGGGGCTAACAATGAGCAGTTCTTC. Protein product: CASSLEILAGANNEQFF.

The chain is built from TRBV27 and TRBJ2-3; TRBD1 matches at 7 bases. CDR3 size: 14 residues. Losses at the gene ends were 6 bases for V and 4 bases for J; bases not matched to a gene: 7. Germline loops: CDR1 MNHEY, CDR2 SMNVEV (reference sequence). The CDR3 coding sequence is TGTGCCAGCAGCTCCGACAGGGTTGCAGATACGCAGTATTTT. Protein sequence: CASSSDRVADTQYF.

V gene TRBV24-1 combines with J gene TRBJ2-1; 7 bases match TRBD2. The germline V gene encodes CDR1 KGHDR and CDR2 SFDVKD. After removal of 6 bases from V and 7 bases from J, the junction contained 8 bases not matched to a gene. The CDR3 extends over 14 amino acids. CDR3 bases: TGTGCCACCAGTTACAGCGGGACGGATAATGAGCAGTTCTTC. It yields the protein CATSYSGTDNEQFF.

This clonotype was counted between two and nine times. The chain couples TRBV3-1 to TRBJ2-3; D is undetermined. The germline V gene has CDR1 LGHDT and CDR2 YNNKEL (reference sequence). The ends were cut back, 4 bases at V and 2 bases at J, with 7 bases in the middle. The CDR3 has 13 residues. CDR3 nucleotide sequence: TGTGCCAGCAGCCTGCTCGACACAGATACGCAGTATTTT. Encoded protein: CASSLLDTDTQYF.

CDR3 bases: TGCGCCAGCAGCCCGCTGACTAGCAACAATGAGCAGTTCTTC. Encoded protein: CASSPLTSNNEQFF. The J gene is TRBJ2-1, the V gene TRBV5-1, with 7 bases fitting TRBD2. The trim removed 4 bases at V and 5 bases at J, leaving 6 bases unmatched. The CDR3 is 14 residues long. Germline V gives CDR1 SGHRS, CDR2 YFSETQ.

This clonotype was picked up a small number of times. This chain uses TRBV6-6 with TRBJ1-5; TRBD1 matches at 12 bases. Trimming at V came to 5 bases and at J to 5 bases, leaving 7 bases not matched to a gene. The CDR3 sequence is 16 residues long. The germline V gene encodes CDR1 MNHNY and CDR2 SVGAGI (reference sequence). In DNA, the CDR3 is TGTGCCAGCAGTCCGGGGACAGGGGGCTTCCATCAGCCCCAGCATTTT. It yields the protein CASSPGTGGFHQPQHF.

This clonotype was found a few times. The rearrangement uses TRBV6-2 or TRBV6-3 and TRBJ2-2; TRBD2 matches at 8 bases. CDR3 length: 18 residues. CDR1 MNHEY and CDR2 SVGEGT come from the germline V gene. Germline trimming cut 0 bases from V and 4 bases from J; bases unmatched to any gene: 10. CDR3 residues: CASSYSPAGGRFTGELFF. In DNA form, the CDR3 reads TGTGCCAGCAGTTACTCCCCGGCGGGCGGGAGGTTCACCGGGGAGCTGTTTTTT.

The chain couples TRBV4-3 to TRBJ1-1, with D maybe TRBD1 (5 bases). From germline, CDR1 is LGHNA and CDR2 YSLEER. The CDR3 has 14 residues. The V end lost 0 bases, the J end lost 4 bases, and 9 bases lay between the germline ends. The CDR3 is CASSQDGGATEAFF. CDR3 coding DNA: TGCGCCAGCAGCCAAGACGGAGGGGCCACTGAAGCTTTCTTT.

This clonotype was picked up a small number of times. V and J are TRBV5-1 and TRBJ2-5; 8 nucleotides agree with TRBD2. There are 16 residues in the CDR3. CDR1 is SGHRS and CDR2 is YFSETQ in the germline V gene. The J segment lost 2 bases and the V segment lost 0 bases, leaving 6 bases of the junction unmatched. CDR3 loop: CASSLEVAGSQETQYF. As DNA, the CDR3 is TGCGCCAGCAGCTTGGAGGTAGCGGGGAGTCAAGAGACCCAGTACTTC.

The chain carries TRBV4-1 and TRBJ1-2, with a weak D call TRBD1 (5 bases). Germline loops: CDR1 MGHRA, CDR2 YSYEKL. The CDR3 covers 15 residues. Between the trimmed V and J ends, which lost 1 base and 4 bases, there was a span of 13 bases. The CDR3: CASSQVTVGVYGYTF. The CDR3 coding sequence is TGCGCCAGCAGCCAAGTGACCGTAGGGGTCTATGGCTACACCTTC.

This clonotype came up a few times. For the CDR3, the DNA is TGTGCCAGCAGCCGTGAGGGGGGAGGGCCCTACGAGCAGTACTTC. The encoded protein is CASSREGGGPYEQYF. The chain carries TRBV4-2 and TRBJ2-7; possibly TRBD2 for D (7 bases). In germline, CDR1 is LGHNA, CDR2 YNFKEQ. The germline V and J ends were trimmed by 4 bases and 2 bases, with 15 bases remaining between them. The CDR3 totals 15 residues.

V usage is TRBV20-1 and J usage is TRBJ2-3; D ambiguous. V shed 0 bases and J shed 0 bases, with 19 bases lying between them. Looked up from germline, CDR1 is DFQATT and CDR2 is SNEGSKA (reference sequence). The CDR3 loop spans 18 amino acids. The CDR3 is CSARDRVLFGRSTDTQYF. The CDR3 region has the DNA TGCAGTGCTAGAGACCGGGTGTTATTTGGGCGGAGCACAGATACGCAGTATTTT.

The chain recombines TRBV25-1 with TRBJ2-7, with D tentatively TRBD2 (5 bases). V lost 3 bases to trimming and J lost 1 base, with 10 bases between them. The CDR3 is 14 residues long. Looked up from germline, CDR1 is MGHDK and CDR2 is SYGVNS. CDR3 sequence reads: CASSDRTFSYEQYF. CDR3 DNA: TGTGCCAGCAGTGACAGGACTTTTTCCTACGAGCAGTACTTC.

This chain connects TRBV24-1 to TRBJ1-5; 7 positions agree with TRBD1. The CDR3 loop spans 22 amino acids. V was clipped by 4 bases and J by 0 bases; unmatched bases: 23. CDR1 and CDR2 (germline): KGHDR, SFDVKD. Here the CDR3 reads CATSDLTRDRVFRPGSNQPQHF. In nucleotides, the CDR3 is TGTGCCACCAGTGACCTAACCCGCGACAGGGTCTTCCGACCAGGTAGCAATCAGCCCCAGCATTTT.

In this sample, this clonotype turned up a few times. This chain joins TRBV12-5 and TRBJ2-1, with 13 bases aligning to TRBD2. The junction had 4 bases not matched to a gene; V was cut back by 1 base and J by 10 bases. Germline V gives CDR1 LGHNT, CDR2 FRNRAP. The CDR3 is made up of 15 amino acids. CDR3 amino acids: CASGLGTSGSSEQFF. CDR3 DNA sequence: TGTGCTAGTGGTTTGGGGACTAGCGGGAGTAGCGAGCAGTTCTTC.

For the CDR3, the DNA is TGTGCCAGCTCATCGGGACCCAGCTCCTACAATGAGCAGTTCTTC. The encoded protein is CASSSGPSSYNEQFF. The J gene is TRBJ2-1, the V gene TRBV18; D is perhaps TRBD1 or TRBD2 (5 bases each). Trimming took 5 bases from V and 0 from J, leaving 11 bases between them. This CDR3 comprises 15 residues. Germline-derived CDR1 and CDR2 are KGHSH and LQKENI.

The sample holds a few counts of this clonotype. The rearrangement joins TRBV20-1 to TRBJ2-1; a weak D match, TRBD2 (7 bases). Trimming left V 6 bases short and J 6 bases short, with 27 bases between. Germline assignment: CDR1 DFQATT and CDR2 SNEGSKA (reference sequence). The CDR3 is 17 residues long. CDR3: CSARHNKGGDGGNEQFF. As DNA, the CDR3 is TGCAGTGCCCGCCACAATAAGGGGGGGGACGGCGGCAATGAGCAGTTCTTC.

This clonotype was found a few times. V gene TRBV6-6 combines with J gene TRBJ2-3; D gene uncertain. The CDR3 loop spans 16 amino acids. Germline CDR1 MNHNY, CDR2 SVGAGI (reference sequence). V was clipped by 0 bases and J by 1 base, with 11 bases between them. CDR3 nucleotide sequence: TGTGCCAGCAGTTACTCGATAATCAGCGGCACAGATACGCAGTATTTT. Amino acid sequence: CASSYSIISGTDTQYF.

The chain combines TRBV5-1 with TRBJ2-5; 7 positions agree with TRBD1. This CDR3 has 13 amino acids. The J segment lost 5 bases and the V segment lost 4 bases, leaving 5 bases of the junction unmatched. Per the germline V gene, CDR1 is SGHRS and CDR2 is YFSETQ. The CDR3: CASSPQGWETQYF. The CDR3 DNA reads TGCGCCAGCAGCCCACAGGGGTGGGAGACCCAGTACTTC.

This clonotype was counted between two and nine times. In nucleotides, the CDR3 is TGTGCCACCAGTGATTGGACCGGCTATGGCTACACCTTC. Protein: CATSDWTGYGYTF. The genes are TRBV24-1 and TRBJ1-2, with D uncertain. V lost 2 bases, J lost 4 bases, and 7 bases lay in between. CDR3 length equals 13 residues. The germline gives CDR1 KGHDR, CDR2 SFDVKD.

This chain's CDR3 is CASSESGQPQHF. CDR3 sequence (DNA): TGTGCCAGCAGTGAATCGGGTCAGCCCCAGCATTTT. The chain recombines TRBV6-1 with TRBJ1-5; D gene uncertain. Per germline, CDR1 MNHNS and CDR2 SASEGT. The germline V and J ends were trimmed by 2 bases and 6 bases, with 5 bases remaining between them. There are 12 residues in the CDR3.

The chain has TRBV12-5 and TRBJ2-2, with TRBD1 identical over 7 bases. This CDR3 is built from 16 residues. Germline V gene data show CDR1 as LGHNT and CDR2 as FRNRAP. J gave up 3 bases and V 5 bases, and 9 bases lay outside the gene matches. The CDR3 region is CASGLPIDRDTGELFF. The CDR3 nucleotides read TGTGCTAGTGGTCTCCCCATCGACAGGGACACCGGGGAGCTGTTTTTT. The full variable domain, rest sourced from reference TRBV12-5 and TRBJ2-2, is DARVTQTPRHKVTEMGQEVTMRCQPILGHNTVFWYRQTMMQGLELLAYFRNRAPLDDSGMPKDRFSAEMPDATLATLKIQPSEPRDSAVYFCASGLPIDRDTGELFFGEGSRLTVL.

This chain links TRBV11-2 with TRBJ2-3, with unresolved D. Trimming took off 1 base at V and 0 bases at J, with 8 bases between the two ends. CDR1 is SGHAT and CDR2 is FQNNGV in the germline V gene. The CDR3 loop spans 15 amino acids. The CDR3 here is CASSLALVSTDTQYF. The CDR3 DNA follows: TGTGCCAGCAGCTTAGCCCTAGTTAGCACAGATACGCAGTATTTT. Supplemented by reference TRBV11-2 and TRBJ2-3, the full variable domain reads EAGVAQSPRYKIIEKRQSVAFWCNPISGHATLYWYQQILGQGPKLLIQFQNNGVVDDSQLPKDRFSAERLKGVDSTLKIQPAKLEDSAVYLCASSLALVSTDTQYFGPGTRLTVL.

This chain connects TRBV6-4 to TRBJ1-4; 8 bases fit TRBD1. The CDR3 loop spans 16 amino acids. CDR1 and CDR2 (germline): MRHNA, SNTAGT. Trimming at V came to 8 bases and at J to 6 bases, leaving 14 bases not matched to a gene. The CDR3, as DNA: TGTGCCAGCCCAGTATTTACCACAGGGGGAGATGAAAAACTGTTTTTT. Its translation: CASPVFTTGGDEKLFF.

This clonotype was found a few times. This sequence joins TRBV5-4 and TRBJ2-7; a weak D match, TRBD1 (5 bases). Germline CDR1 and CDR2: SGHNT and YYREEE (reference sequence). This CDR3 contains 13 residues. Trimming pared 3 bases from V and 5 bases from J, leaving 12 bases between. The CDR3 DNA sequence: TGTGCCAGCAGCTGGAAAGGGGTCGACGAGCAGTACTTC. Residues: CASSWKGVDEQYF.

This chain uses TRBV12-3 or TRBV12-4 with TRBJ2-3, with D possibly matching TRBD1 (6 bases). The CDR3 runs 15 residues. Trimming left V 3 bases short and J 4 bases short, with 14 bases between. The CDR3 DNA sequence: TGTGCCAGCAGTTTCCAGGGGCGGCGAGCAGATACGCAGTATTTT. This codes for CASSFQGRRADTQYF.

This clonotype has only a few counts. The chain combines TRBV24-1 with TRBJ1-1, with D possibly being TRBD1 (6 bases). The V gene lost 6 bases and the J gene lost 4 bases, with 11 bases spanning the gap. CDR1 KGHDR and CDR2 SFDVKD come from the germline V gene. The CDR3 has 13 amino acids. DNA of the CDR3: TGTGCCACCAGTCGGAAGGGGGGCACTGAAGCTTTCTTT. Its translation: CATSRKGGTEAFF.

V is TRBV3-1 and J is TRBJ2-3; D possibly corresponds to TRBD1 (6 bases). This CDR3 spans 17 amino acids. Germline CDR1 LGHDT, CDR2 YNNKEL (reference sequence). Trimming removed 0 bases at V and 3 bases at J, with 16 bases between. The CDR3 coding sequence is TGTGCCAGCAGCCAAGATATGGTCAGGGGTTGGACAGATACGCAGTATTTT. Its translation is CASSQDMVRGWTDTQYF.

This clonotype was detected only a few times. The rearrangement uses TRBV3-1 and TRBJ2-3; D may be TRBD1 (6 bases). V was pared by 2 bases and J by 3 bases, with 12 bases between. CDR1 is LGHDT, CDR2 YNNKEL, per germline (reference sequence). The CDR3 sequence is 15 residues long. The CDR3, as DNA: TGTGCCAGCAGCCAACTCATACAGGGAACAGATACGCAGTATTTT. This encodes CASSQLIQGTDTQYF.